This T cell receptor (beta chain) was sequenced in a study of CD8 T cells in ankylosing spondylitis. Quantitative barcoded 5'-RACE was used to prepare TCR beta libraries. Each CDR3 protein gets one entry after TCRdb re-called the 5' RACE reads with MiXCR. The sample lists roughly 200,000 distinct CDR3 sequences; about 26% were seen once. Germline V gene data show CDR1 as SNHLY and CDR2 as FYNNEI. V lost 3 bases and J 1 base, leaving 10 bases between the germline ends. The CDR3 runs 14 residues. Study outcomes and limitations: Reactive arthritis synovial fluid and blood previously showed some of these motif variants.

Many counts were recorded for this clonotype. Its antigen is currently unknown. V gene TRBV2 combines with J gene TRBJ2-7; no clear D. This TCR derives from a male donor with ankylosing spondylitis or in good health (not recorded which). Sequencing input: blood, either unsorted or a sorted T cell fraction (not recorded which). The CDR3 region is CASSDYARSYEQYF. DNA of the CDR3: TGTGCCAGCAGTGATTACGCTAGGTCCTACGAGCAGTACTTC.